The 7 T cell receptor beta chains presented below share a single source sample, sequenced in a study of Tregs in tolerant kidney transplant recipients. Only in-frame clones appear in the TCRdb table, and some are missing; sequencing was by immunoSEQ multiplex PCR. The specimen's table records about 30,000 clones. Sequences were derived from CD8+ T cells from blood, sampled before the transplant. The receptors originated from a human donor who received a combined kidney and bone marrow transplant.

About this clone: The read finishes 3 residues shy of the CDR3 end, and the germline J gene is used to complete it. J is TRBJ1-2 and V is TRBV19; 9 bases match TRBD1. CDR3 size: 14 residues. Germline V gives CDR1 LNHDA, CDR2 SQIVND (reference sequence). Trimming cost V 6 bases and J 5 bases; bases outside gene matches: 7. This CDR3 is CASSAGTGRYGYTF. Incomplete CDR3 DNA: TGTGCCAGTAGCGCCGGGACAGGGCGATATGGC. The complete variable domain, with remaining parts taken from reference TRBV19 and TRBJ1-2, reads DGGITQSPKYLFRKEGQNVTLSCEQNLNHDAMYWYRQDPGQGLRLIYYSQIVNDFQKGDIAEGYSVSREKKESFPLTVTSAQKNPTAFYLCASSAGTGRYGYTFGSGTRLTVV.

Worth noting for this clone: The germline gene is not matched at one end of the junction; a read error may be the cause. The DNA read from the CDR3 is TGTGCCGGCAGTGGGACTAGGGGAGGTGAAAAA. Translating gives CAGSGTRGGEK. The full CDR3 reads CAGSGTRGGEKLFF. The chain employs TRBV2 and TRBJ1-4; possible D gene TRBD1, 5 bases. The read halts 3 residues ahead of the CDR3 end, with the missing end drawn from the germline J gene. The CDR3 extends over 14 amino acids. Germline CDR1 SNHLY, CDR2 FYNNEI. Full variable domain (missing parts from reference TRBV2 and TRBJ1-4): EPEVTQTPSHQVTQMGQEVILRCVPISNHLYFYWYRQILGQKVEFLVSFYNNEISEKSEIFDDQFSVERPDGSNFTLKIRSTKLEDSAMYFCAGSGTRGGEKLFFGSGTQLSVL.

Regarding this clone: The read ends 3 residues early relative to the CDR3; the germline J gene fills the gap. V usage is TRBV2 and J usage is TRBJ2-7, with unresolved D. The CDR3 runs to 13 residues. Germline V gene sequence: CDR1 SNHLY, CDR2 FYNNEI. V shed 5 bases and J shed 0 bases, with 8 bases lying between them. CDR3: CASSLQSSYEQYF. The CDR3 DNA, read in part, is TGTGCCAGCAGTTTACAAAGCTCCTACGAG.

On this clone: The read falls 3 residues short of the CDR3 end, and the missing part is taken from the germline J gene. This chain links TRBV13 with TRBJ2-5; D is possibly TRBD1 or TRBD2 (5 bases each). V shed 4 bases and J shed 4 bases, with 16 bases lying between them. The V gene's germline CDR1 is PRHDT and CDR2 FYEKMQ (reference sequence). The CDR3 sequence is 15 residues long. The CDR3 loop is CASSSRGAALETQYF. CDR3 DNA (partial): TGTGCCAGCAGCTCCCGAGGGGCAGCTTTAGAGACC.

Details on this clone: Read sequence stops 3 residues before the CDR3 end, and the germline J gene provides the missing end. The genes are TRBV7-8 and TRBJ2-5; 11 nucleotides align to TRBD2. CDR1 and CDR2 from the germline V gene are SGHVS and FQNEAQ. CDR3 length: 16 amino acids. V lost 5 bases to trimming and J lost 7 bases; unmatched junction nucleotides: 12. The CDR3 DNA, read in part, is TGTGCCAGCAGCACCCTCTACCTAGCGGGAGGAGTGACC. The encoded protein is CASSTLYLAGGVT. The full CDR3 is CASSTLYLAGGVTQYF.

Of note for this clone: The CDR3 end falls 3 residues outside the read, so it is completed with the germline J gene. The rearrangement uses TRBV13 and TRBJ1-4; D remains ambiguous. CDR1 and CDR2 (germline): PRHDT, FYEKMQ (reference sequence). CDR3 length: 16 residues. Trimming left V 5 bases short and J 2 bases short, with 15 bases between. The CDR3 bases that were read are TGTGCCAGCAGCCCACGGTTAGCGGAGACTAATGAAAAA. Translated, it gives CASSPRLAETNEK. The whole CDR3 protein is CASSPRLAETNEKLFF. Combining the CDR3 with reference TRBV13 and TRBJ1-4 gives the whole variable domain AAGVIQSPRHLIKEKRETATLKCYPIPRHDTVYWYQQGPGQDPQFLISFYEKMQSDKGSIPDRFSAQQFSDYHSELNMSSLELGDSALYFCASSPRLAETNEKLFFGSGTQLSVL.

Remarks on this clone: The read stops 3 residues short of the end of the CDR3; the missing end is completed from the germline J gene. The V gene is TRBV30, the J gene TRBJ1-1; TRBD1 matches at 8 bases. CDR1 and CDR2 from the germline V gene are GTSNPN and SVGIG (reference sequence). After removal of 1 base from V and 5 bases from J, the junction contained 6 bases not matched to a gene. The CDR3 is 14 residues long. CDR3 sequence: CAWSEQGGRTEAFF. The covered CDR3 bases are TGTGCCTGGAGTGAACAGGGGGGGCGGACTGAA.